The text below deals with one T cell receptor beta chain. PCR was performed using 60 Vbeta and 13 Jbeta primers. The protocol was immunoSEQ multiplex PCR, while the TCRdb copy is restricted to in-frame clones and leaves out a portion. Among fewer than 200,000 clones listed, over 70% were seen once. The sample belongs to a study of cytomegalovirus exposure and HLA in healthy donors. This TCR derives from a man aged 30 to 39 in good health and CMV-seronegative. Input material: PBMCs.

The CDR3 here is CASSHYRDTQYF. CDR3 bases: TGTGCCAGCAGCCACTATCGGGATACGCAGTATTTT. The chain carries TRBV13 and TRBJ2-3; D is ambiguous. The germline V gene encodes CDR1 PRHDT and CDR2 FYEKMQ (reference sequence). With 5 bases removed from V and 6 bases from J, the gap between germline ends came to 9 bases. This CDR3 spans 12 amino acids. Full variable domain (outside the CDR3, taken from reference TRBV13 and TRBJ2-3): AAGVIQSPRHLIKEKRETATLKCYPIPRHDTVYWYQQGPGQDPQFLISFYEKMQSDKGSIPDRFSAQQFSDYHSELNMSSLELGDSALYFCASSHYRDTQYFGPGTRLTVL.